This TCR beta chain was recovered during a study of human T cells and chemical hapten exposure (dated by TCRdb to 2020 to 2022). Concerning the study at large: For sensitization, 2% DPC in acetone was applied to a 2 cm by 2 cm area of upper inner arm skin. Patients additionally received weekly therapeutic DPC doses to the scalp throughout the roughly 26-week study period. Patch testing was performed on the upper back with Finn chambers containing 0.01% DPC, and the patch tests were scored after 6 days according to International Contact Dermatitis Research Group standards. Most of the patients in the cohort were female, and the cohort covered alopecia areata with under or over 50% scalp involvement, alopecia totalis and alopecia universalis. Libraries were pooled for sequencing, and per-sample TCR yields varied mainly because of small differences in library volumes within the pool. In alopecia patients, the study followed how the peripheral blood TCR repertoire changed in vivo over primary and secondary sensitization to diphenylcyclopropenone (DPC), a hapten. Blood samples were taken from patients before sensitization (week 0) and at 2, 6 and about 24 weeks after DPC sensitization. For TCR sequencing, blood came from some 31 alopecia patients at anywhere from one to four time points (pre-sensitization, 2, 6 and 24 weeks).

There are 13 amino acids in the CDR3, from cysteine to phenylalanine inclusive. The CDR3 DNA has 39 bases and is translated from base 1. The germline V gene encodes CDR1 LGHNA and CDR2 YNFKEQ. A distance of 12 bases separates the germline ends of V and J, which lose 4 bases and 8 bases respectively. Read against the paper, the sample's time point label means: patch test 3, about 24 weeks after DPC sensitization. The treatment or condition label for this specimen denotes: therapeutic diphenylcyclopropenone sensitization with weekly scalp DPC. Blood at each patch-test visit was drawn before the patch test was applied. Patients were considered eligible if aged 18 to 70, diagnosed with alopecia and deemed suitable for DPC therapy, and patients were excluded if pregnant. Total RNA was isolated from unfractionated whole blood collected in Tempus Blood RNA tubes. Broader findings and caveats from the paper: Compared with pre-sensitization or healthy control sets, expanded TCRs formed significantly more large CDR3 similarity clusters, which is consistent with antigen-driven responses. Because all patients had alopecia, a presumed autoimmune disease, the immune response of the patients might differ from that of healthy individuals. The number of PT1 expanded TCRs positively correlated with patch test score, significant at thresholds 8, 16 and 32 but not 4. The number of TCRs above 1 in 1000 frequency did not change with DPC sensitization; there was no evidence of global repertoire structure alterations. Repeated subsampling changed both the strength of the expansion versus patch-test correlation and the threshold at which the correlation became significant.

Many counts were recorded for this clonotype. Its recognized antigen is unknown. The record has no base qualities; no much larger clone is one base away. Library preparation used RACE. TCRdb shows the sequencer as NextSeq 500. During library preparation, unique molecular identifiers were attached to individual cDNA molecules so that TCRs could be counted quantitatively and reproducibly. From each blood RNA sample, both TCR alpha and TCR beta chains were sequenced. Per the authors' processing: The median number of TCRs per sample was over 95,000, ranging from about 20,000 to 750,000. V, J and CDR3 annotation of the TCR reads was carried out using the Decombinator software suite. For the PS versus PT1 abundance plots, all samples were subsampled to the same number of TCRs (28,000). Expanded TCRs were defined as absent before sensitization and observed at least eight times at the 2-week time point. The public reads were reanalyzed by TCRdb: fastp trimming at Q25, MiXCR alignment, in-frame beta chains only. Rows matching on CDR3 protein sequence are summarized as one entry with the most common DNA and genes. These V and J calls rely on TCRdb rather than the paper's analysis. The sample has 80,000 to 100,000 distinct CDR3 sequences on record, approximately 11% of them singletons. Of the sample, 1% to 1.2% falls within the top ten clones.

The receptor comes from a woman aged 25 to 39 with alopecia areata. Some clones in this sample may be carry-over from other donors' samples. Source: whole blood, taken in connection with sensitization to the hapten diphenylcyclopropenone (DPC). The chain is encoded by TRBV4-2 joined to TRBJ2-1; tentative D gene TRBD2, with 6 bases matching. The CDR3 has the sequence CASSPRPGDEQFF. The nucleotides read TGTGCCAGCAGCCCCCGGCCGGGGGATGAGCAGTTCTTC.